Listed below are T cell receptor beta chains from one sample, sequenced in a study of shared clonotypes between healthy human individuals. TCRdb keeps only in-frame clones here, not all; method: immunoSEQ multiplex PCR. The table shows around 450,000 clones, with 70% to 80% occurring only once. Sequencing input: PBMCs. The receptors here all came from a woman between 40 and 50 years old in good health. Some clones in this sample may be carry-over from other donors' samples. Each CDR3 is given with its conserved first and last residue. A D gene is named only where the DNA matches it firmly. The size of a clone is reported for some rows only, either as once, few or many, or as a class for expanded clones.

clone size	V gene	J gene	D gene	CDR3 protein	CDR3 DNA
-	TRBV27	TRBJ1-1	-	CASKERGLNTEAFF	TGTGCCAGCAAAGAGCGGGGGTTGAACACTGAAGCTTTCTTT
-	TRBV20-1	TRBJ1-2	-	CSAVMGYTF	TGCAGTGCTGTGATGGGCTACACCTTC
-	TRBV6-1	TRBJ2-3	-	CASSEGGAGTDTQYF	TGTGCCAGCAGTGAAGGGGGGGCTGGCACAGATACGCAGTATTTT
-	TRBV28	TRBJ1-4	TRBD1	CASSWRQGRQYGEKLFF	TGTGCCAGCAGTTGGAGACAGGGAAGGCAGTATGGCGAAAAACTGTTTTTT
-	TRBV7-2	TRBJ2-3	TRBD2	CASSPPRAGGTDTQYF	TGTGCCAGCAGCCCGCCCAGAGCGGGAGGCACAGATACGCAGTATTTT
-	TRBV28	TRBJ1-5	-	CASSLGARRGISSNQPQHF	TGTGCCAGCAGTTTAGGTGCGCGCAGGGGAATTTCTAGCAATCAGCCCCAGCATTTT
-	TRBV28	TRBJ2-5	-	CATAYREHETQYF	TGTGCCACAGCATACAGGGAACACGAGACCCAGTACTTC
-	TRBV5-1	TRBJ1-2	-	CASSLADSIMPGYTF	TGCGCCAGCAGCTTGGCCGACAGCATCATGCCTGGCTACACCTTC
-	TRBV27	TRBJ2-3	-	CASSSTTDTQYF	TGTGCCAGCAGTTCCACCACAGATACGCAGTATTTT
-	TRBV28	TRBJ2-1	-	CASSLVSRNEQFF	TGTGCCAGCAGTTTAGTTAGTCGGAATGAGCAGTTCTTC
-	TRBV25-1	TRBJ1-6	-	CATQSRGDSSPLHF	TGTGCCACCCAATCCCGGGGGGACTCTTCACCCCTCCACTTT
many	TRBV6-4	TRBJ2-1	TRBD1	CASSEGTGDYNEQFF	TGTGCCAGCAGTGAAGGGACAGGGGACTACAATGAGCAGTTCTTC
-	TRBV6-1	TRBJ1-5	TRBD1	CASIPLGQGNQPQHF	TGTGCCAGCATCCCCCTGGGACAGGGGAATCAGCCCCAGCATTTT
once	TRBV7-2	TRBJ2-7	-	CASGWGKDYEQYF	TGTGCCAGCGGATGGGGGAAGGATTACGAGCAGTACTTC
-	TRBV7-9	TRBJ2-2	TRBD2	CASSQDFGLAETGELFF	TGTGCCAGCAGCCAAGATTTTGGACTAGCGGAAACCGGGGAGCTGTTTTTT